Here is one T cell receptor (beta chain) with its context. The record originates from a study of technical replicates of blood from a handful of donors. V dropped 1 base and J dropped 2 bases, with 18 bases sitting between them. Germline values: CDR1 MNHEY, CDR2 SMNVEV (reference sequence). This CDR3 spans 17 amino acids. TCRdb keeps only in-frame clones here, not all; method: immunoSEQ multiplex PCR. The table shows around 72,000 clones, with about nine tenths occurring only once. Sequencing was performed on PBMCs. The TCR comes from a human donor in good health. Some clones in this sample may be carry-over from other donors' samples. The gene calls are TRBV27 and TRBJ2-7; D possibly corresponds to TRBD2 (5 bases). CDR3: CASSLFGVREKAYEQYF. In DNA, the CDR3 is TGTGCCAGCAGTTTATTTGGCGTCCGGGAAAAAGCCTACGAGCAGTACTTC.